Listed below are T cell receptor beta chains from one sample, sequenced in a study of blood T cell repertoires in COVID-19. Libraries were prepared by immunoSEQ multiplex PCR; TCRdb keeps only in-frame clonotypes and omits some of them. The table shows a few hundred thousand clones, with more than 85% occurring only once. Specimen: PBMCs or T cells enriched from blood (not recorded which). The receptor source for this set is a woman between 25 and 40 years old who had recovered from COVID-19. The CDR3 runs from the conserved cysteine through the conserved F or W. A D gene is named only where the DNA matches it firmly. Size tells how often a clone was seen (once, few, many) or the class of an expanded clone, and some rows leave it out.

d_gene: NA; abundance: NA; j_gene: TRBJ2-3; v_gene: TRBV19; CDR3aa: CASSIQAGKLDTQYF; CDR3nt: TGTGCCAGTAGTATTCAGGCAGGGAAATTAGATACGCAGTATTTT
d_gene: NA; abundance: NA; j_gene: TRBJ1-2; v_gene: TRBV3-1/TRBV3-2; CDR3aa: CASSQQQGLDGYTF; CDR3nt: TGTGCCAGCAGCCAACAGCAGGGATTAGATGGCTACACCTTC
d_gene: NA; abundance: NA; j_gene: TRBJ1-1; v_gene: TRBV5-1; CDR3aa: CASSSFDSSTEAFF; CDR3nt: TGCGCCAGCAGCTCCTTTGACAGCTCCACTGAAGCTTTCTTT
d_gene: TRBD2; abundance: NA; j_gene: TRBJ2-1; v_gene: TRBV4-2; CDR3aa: CASSLGLAGEYEQFF; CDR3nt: TGTGCCAGCAGCCTAGGACTAGCGGGAGAATATGAGCAGTTCTTC
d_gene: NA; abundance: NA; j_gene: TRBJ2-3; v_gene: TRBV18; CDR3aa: CASSPPAGTSTDTQYF; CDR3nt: TGTGCCAGCTCACCACCCGCAGGAACTAGCACAGATACGCAGTATTTT
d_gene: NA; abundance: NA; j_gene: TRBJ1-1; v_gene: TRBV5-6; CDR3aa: CASSPQWNTEAFF; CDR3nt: TGTGCCAGCAGCCCTCAGTGGAACACTGAAGCTTTCTTT
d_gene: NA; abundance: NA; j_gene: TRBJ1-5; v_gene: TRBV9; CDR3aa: CASSVAGGAGQPQHF; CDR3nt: TGTGCCAGCAGCGTAGCCGGGGGGGCGGGTCAGCCCCAGCATTTT
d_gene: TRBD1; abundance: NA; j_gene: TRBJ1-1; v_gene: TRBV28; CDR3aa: CASSLDGTGGLGAFF; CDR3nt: TGTGCCAGCAGTTTAGACGGGACAGGGGGCTTGGGAGCTTTCTTT
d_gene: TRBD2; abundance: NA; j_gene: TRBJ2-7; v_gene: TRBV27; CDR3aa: CASSQGLAGYEQYF; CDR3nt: TGTGCCAGCAGTCAGGGACTAGCGGGCTACGAGCAGTACTTC
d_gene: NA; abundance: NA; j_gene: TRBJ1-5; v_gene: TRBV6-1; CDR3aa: CASSDPLRQPQHF; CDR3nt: TGTGCCAGCAGTGATCCCCTTCGGCAGCCCCAGCATTTT
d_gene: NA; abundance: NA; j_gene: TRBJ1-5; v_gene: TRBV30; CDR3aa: CAWSSWEEHSNQPQHF; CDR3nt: TGTGCCTGGAGTTCGTGGGAGGAGCATAGCAATCAGCCCCAGCATTTT
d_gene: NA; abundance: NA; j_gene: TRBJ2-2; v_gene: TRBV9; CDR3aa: CASSPISGTRNTGELFF; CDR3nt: TGTGCCAGCAGCCCTATCTCGGGGACAAGGAACACCGGGGAGCTGTTTTTT
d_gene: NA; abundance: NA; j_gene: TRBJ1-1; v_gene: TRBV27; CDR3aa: CASSLYGGDEAFF; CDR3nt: TGTGCCAGCAGTTTATATGGGGGGGATGAAGCTTTCTTT
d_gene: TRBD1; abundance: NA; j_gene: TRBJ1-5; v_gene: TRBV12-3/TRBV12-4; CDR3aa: CASSDRDVQPQHF; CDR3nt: TGTGCCAGCAGTGACAGGGACGTCCAGCCCCAGCATTTT
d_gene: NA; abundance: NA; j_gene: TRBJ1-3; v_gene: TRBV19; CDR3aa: CASSMAGSGNTIYF; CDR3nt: TGTGCCAGTAGTATGGCAGGGTCTGGAAACACCATATATTTT
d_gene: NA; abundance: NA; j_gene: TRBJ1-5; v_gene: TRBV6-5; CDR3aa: CASSYDGNQPQHF; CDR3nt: TGTGCCAGCAGTTACGACGGGAATCAGCCCCAGCATTTT
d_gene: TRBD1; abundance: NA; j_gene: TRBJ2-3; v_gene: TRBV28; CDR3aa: CASSPTTGAHTQYF; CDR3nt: TGTGCCAGCAGTCCAACGACAGGGGCCCATACGCAGTATTTT
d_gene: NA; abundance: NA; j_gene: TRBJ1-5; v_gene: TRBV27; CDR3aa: CASSLDYGVQPQHF; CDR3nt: TGTGCCAGCAGTTTAGATTACGGAGTTCAGCCCCAGCATTTT
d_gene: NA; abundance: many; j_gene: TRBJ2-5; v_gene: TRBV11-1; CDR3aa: CASSFGGAQYF; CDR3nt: TGTGCCAGCAGCTTCGGAGGGGCCCAGTACTTC
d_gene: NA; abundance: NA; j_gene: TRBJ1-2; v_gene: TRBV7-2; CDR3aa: CASSPQWAGRGYGYTF; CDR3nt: TGTGCCAGCAGCCCGCAGTGGGCGGGCCGTGGGTATGGCTACACCTTC
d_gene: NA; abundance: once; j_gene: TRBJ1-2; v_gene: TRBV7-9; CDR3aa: CASSLGRDHYGYTF; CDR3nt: TGTGCCAGCAGCTTAGGCAGGGATCACTATGGCTACACCTTC
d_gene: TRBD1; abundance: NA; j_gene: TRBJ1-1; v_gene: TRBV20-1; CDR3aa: CSASPGTGYTEAFF; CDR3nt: TGCAGTGCTAGTCCCGGGACAGGGTACACTGAAGCTTTCTTT
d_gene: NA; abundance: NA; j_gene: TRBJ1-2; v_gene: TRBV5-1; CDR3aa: CASSFDTVLPNYGYTF; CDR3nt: TGCGCCAGCAGCTTCGATACAGTCCTTCCCAACTATGGCTACACCTTC
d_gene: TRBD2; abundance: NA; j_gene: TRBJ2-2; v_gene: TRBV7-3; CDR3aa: CASSLIAGRAGELFF; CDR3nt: TGTGCCAGCAGCTTAATTGCGGGGAGGGCCGGGGAGCTGTTTTTT
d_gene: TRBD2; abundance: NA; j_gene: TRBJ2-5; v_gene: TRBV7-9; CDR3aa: CASSPSRLSGETQYF; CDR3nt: TGTGCCAGCAGCCCATCGCGACTTAGCGGGGAGACCCAGTACTTC
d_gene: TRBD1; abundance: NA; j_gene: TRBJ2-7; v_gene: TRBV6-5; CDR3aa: CASSYSWTGSTYEQYF; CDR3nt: TGTGCCAGCAGTTACTCCTGGACAGGGAGTACCTACGAGCAGTACTTC
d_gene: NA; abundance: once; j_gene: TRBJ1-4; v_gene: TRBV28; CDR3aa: CASSQGQFVVGTNEKLFF; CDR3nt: TGTGCCAGCAGTCAAGGACAGTTCGTTGTAGGAACTAATGAAAAACTGTTTTTT
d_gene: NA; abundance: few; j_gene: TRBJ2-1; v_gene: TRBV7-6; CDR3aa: CASSNYRDGPSEQFF; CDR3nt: TGTGCCAGCAGCAACTACAGGGATGGGCCAAGTGAGCAGTTCTTC
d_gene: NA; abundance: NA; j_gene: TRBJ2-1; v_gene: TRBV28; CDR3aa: CASSLLEYLRSNEQFF; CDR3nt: TGTGCCAGCAGTTTGCTTGAATATCTTCGGAGCAATGAGCAGTTCTTC
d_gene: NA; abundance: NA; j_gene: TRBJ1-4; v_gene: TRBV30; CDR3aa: CAWSGSGGAGEKLFF; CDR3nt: TGTGCCTGGAGTGGGAGTGGGGGGGCAGGTGAAAAACTGTTTTTT
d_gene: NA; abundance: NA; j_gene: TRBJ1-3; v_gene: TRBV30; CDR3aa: CAWSLYPSTYSGNTIYF; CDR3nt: TGTGCCTGGAGTTTGTACCCTTCGACATACTCTGGAAACACCATATATTTT
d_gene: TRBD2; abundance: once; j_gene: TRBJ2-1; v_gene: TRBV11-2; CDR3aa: CASSAPLGRAFNEQFF; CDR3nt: TGTGCCAGCAGCGCCCCATTGGGGAGGGCCTTCAATGAGCAGTTCTTC
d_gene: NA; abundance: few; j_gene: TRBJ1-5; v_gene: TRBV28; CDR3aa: CASTPSGIGNQPQHF; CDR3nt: TGTGCCAGCACCCCCTCAGGGATTGGCAATCAGCCCCAGCATTTT
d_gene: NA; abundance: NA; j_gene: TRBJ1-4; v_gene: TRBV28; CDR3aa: CASRTLQREREKLFF; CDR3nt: TGTGCCAGCAGGACCCTACAAAGGGAGCGAGAAAAACTGTTTTTT
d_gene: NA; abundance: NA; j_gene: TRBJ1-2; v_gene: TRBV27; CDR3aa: CASSSPGSRDGYTF; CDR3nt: TGTGCCAGCAGTTCTCCAGGCTCGAGGGATGGCTACACCTTC
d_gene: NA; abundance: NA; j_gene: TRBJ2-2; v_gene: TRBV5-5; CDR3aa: CASIKSEMGELFF; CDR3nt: TGTGCCAGCATCAAGTCCGAGATGGGGGAGCTGTTTTTT
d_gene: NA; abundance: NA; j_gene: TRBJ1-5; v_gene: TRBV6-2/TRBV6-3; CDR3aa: CASSYSRRGGVYSNQPQHF; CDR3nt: TGTGCCAGCAGTTACTCTCGTAGGGGGGGAGTCTATAGCAATCAGCCCCAGCATTTT
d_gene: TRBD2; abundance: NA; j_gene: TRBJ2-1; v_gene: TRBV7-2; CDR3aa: CASSSRTSGNNEQFF; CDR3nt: TGTGCCAGCAGCTCCAGGACTAGCGGGAACAATGAGCAGTTCTTC
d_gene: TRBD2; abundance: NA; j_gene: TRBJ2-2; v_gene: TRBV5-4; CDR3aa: CASSPRAGDTGELFF; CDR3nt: TGTGCCAGCAGCCCGCGCGCGGGGGACACCGGGGAGCTGTTTTTT
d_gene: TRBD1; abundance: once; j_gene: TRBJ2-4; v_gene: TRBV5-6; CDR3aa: CASSPDRVDIQYF; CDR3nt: TGTGCCAGCAGCCCGGACAGGGTTGACATTCAGTACTTC